The 28 T cell receptor beta chains below all came from one sample that was sequenced in a study of blood T cell repertoires in COVID-19. TCRdb's table, derived via immunoSEQ multiplex PCR, lists solely in-frame clones and lacks some. The sample has 80,000 to 100,000 clones, 88% seen once; the top ten hold around 2%. What was sequenced was peripheral blood. These receptors were obtained from a man aged 45-65 years with COVID-19, enrolled during active disease.

The chain combines TRBV25-1 with TRBJ2-1; D gene uncertain. V was shortened by 10 bases and J by 3 bases, with 16 bases between the two germline ends. The CDR3 sequence is 14 residues long. Germline V gene sequence: CDR1 MGHDK, CDR2 SYGVNS. Here the CDR3 DNA reads TGTGCCACAAAACACGGGTGGTACTACAATGAGCAGTTCTTC. Protein: CATKHGWYYNEQFF.

This clone showed up just once. The gene calls are TRBV19 and TRBJ2-2, with a possible D match to TRBD1 (5 bases). The ends were cut back, 7 bases at V and 3 bases at J, with 15 bases in the middle. The germline V gene has CDR1 LNHDA and CDR2 SQIVND (reference sequence). This CDR3 is built from 15 residues. Written as DNA, the CDR3 is TGTGCCAGTACGGTCATGGGCAGGGACACCGGGGAGCTGTTTTTT. Translating gives CASTVMGRDTGELFF.

The rearrangement links TRBV10-3 to TRBJ1-5; 7 bases match TRBD1. Germline lookup yields CDR1 ENHRY and CDR2 SYGVKD. This CDR3 contains 15 residues. V was clipped by 6 bases and J by 2 bases; unmatched bases: 7. The CDR3 reads CAISIGGAGNQPQHF. The CDR3 coding sequence is TGTGCCATCAGCATAGGGGGCGCGGGCAATCAGCCCCAGCATTTT.

The chain's CDR3 is CASSLSRGGTVRSGANVLTF. The CDR3 nucleotides are TGTGCCAGCAGTTTATCGCGGGGGGGGACAGTCAGATCTGGGGCCAACGTCCTGACTTTC. This chain joins TRBV27 and TRBJ2-6; 9 bases agree with TRBD2. J gave up 1 base and V 0 bases, and 10 bases lay outside the gene matches. Per germline, CDR1 MNHEY and CDR2 SMNVEV (reference sequence). The CDR3 runs 20 residues.

The rearrangement uses TRBV20-1 and TRBJ2-1; 12 bases are a match to TRBD2. Germline V CDR1 and CDR2: DFQATT, SNEGSKA (reference sequence). V shed 3 bases, J shed 5 bases, and the junction held 5 bases outside the gene matches. The CDR3 loop spans 15 amino acids. CDR3 nucleotide sequence: TGCAGTGCTAGTCCCCTAGCGGGGGGGAACAATGAGCAGTTCTTC. Translation gives CSASPLAGGNNEQFF.

This clone was recorded once. The V call is TRBV3-1 (or the pseudogene TRBV3-2), the J call TRBJ2-2, with 10 bases lining up with TRBD1. V lost 6 bases and J lost 4; bases outside the gene matches: 5. The germline gives CDR1 LGHDT, CDR2 YNNKEL (reference sequence). The CDR3 extends over 15 amino acids. The CDR3 nucleotides are TGTGCCAGCAGAGGGACAGGGGAGGGCACCGGGGAGCTGTTTTTT. This gives the protein CASRGTGEGTGELFF.

The chain employs TRBV19 and TRBJ1-5, with TRBD1 matching 7 bases. The CDR3 loop spans 14 amino acids. Germline V gene lookup returns CDR1 LNHDA and CDR2 SQIVND (reference sequence). V lost 7 bases and J lost 4; bases outside the gene matches: 7. In DNA, the CDR3 is TGTGCCAGTAACCCTGGGACAGAAAATCAGCCCCAGCATTTT. Encoded protein: CASNPGTENQPQHF.

The rearrangement links TRBV12-2 to TRBJ1-5. TRBV12-2 is reported as a pseudogene. CDR3 length: 16 amino acids. As DNA, the CDR3 is TGTGCAAGTCGCTTAGGAGTCCTGTTTAGCAATCAGCCCCAGCATTTT. Protein: CASRLGVLFSNQPQHF.

CDR3 sequence reads: CASSQDFFPRSDEQFF. CDR3 sequence (DNA): TGTGCCAGCAGCCAAGATTTTTTTCCCCGGTCGGATGAGCAGTTCTTC. V gene TRBV3-1 (or the pseudogene TRBV3-2) combines with J gene TRBJ2-1, with D uncertain. Germline CDR1 is LGHDT and CDR2 is YNNKEL (reference sequence). Between the trimmed V and J ends, which lost 0 bases and 8 bases, there was a span of 17 bases. The CDR3 length is 16 residues.

Regarding this clone: Germline is not matched at one junction end, which may reflect a read error. The chain uses TRBV5-4 and TRBJ2-1; 8 bases align to TRBD2. Germline CDR1 reads SGHNT; CDR2 reads YYREEE (reference sequence). The CDR3 is 15 amino acids. For the CDR3, the DNA is TGTGCCAGCAGCTTGGGGACTAGCTCCTTCAATGAGCAGTTCTTC. Its protein is CASSLGTSSFNEQFF.

V and J are TRBV6-5 and TRBJ2-6; no definite D call. The germline CDR1 and CDR2 sequences are MNHEY and SVGAGI. The germline V and J ends were trimmed by 0 bases and 0 bases, with 6 bases remaining between them. This CDR3 is built from 16 residues. Written as DNA, the CDR3 is TGTGCCAGCAGTTACTCCCGCAGCTCTGGGGCCAACGTCCTGACTTTC. Its protein product is CASSYSRSSGANVLTF.

V usage is TRBV6-1 and J usage is TRBJ2-3; the D gene is possibly TRBD1 (6 bases). The germline CDR1 and CDR2 sequences are MNHNS and SASEGT. Trimming took off 0 bases at V and 1 base at J, with 8 bases between the two ends. The CDR3 has 15 residues. The CDR3 protein is CASSEAAGGTDTQYF. The CDR3 DNA sequence: TGTGCCAGCAGTGAAGCGGCAGGGGGCACAGATACGCAGTATTTT.

V and J are TRBV7-2 and TRBJ2-7; 9 bases are a match to TRBD1. Germline assignment: CDR1 SGHTA and CDR2 FQGNSA. Trimming removed 5 bases from V and 1 base from J; junction bases left unmatched: 9. The CDR3 has 16 residues. CDR3 DNA sequence: TGTGCCAGCAGCCCAAGGGCCGGGACAGGGTCCTACGAGCAGTACTTC. Translating gives CASSPRAGTGSYEQYF. Complete variable domain (other parts from reference TRBV7-2 and TRBJ2-7): GAGVSQSPSNKVTEKGKDVELRCDPISGHTALYWYRQSLGQGLEFLIYFQGNSAPDKSGLPSDRFSAERTGGSVSTLTIQRTQQEDSAVYLCASSPRAGTGSYEQYFGPGTRLTVT.

The chain links TRBV5-3 to TRBJ2-4; tentative D call: TRBD2 (6 bases). TRBV5-3 falls under the ORF class, with uncertain function. V was clipped by 4 bases and J by 0 bases, with 14 bases between them. The CDR3 is 16 residues long. The CDR3 nucleotides read TGTGCCAGAAGCCCCATAGCGGACATAGCCAAAAACATTCAGTACTTC. It encodes CARSPIADIAKNIQYF.

The V gene is TRBV4-1, the J gene TRBJ1-5; no firm D call. The CDR3 is made up of 14 amino acids. CDR1 and CDR2 (germline): MGHRA, YSYEKL. Trimming removed 1 base from V and 2 bases from J, with 6 bases in between. For the CDR3, the DNA is TGCGCCAGCAGCCAAGGGCAGGGCAATCAGCCCCAGCATTTT. Translation gives CASSQGQGNQPQHF.

The genes are TRBV5-1 and TRBJ2-7; D possibly corresponds to TRBD2 (5 bases). This CDR3 spans 14 amino acids. With 4 bases removed from V and 4 bases from J, the gap between germline ends came to 15 bases. Per germline, CDR1 SGHRS and CDR2 YFSETQ. The DNA of the CDR3 is TGCGCCAGCAGCACACTAGGTCTTGGTTACGAGCAGTACTTC. It specifies CASSTLGLGYEQYF.

This sequence joins TRBV7-9 and TRBJ2-5; D might be TRBD1 (6 bases). V lost 2 bases, J lost 1 base, and 17 bases lay in between. This CDR3 comprises 17 residues. Germline CDR1 is SEHNR and CDR2 is FQNEAQ (reference sequence). CDR3 sequence: CASSLRHLRDTQETQYF. CDR3 coding DNA: TGTGCCAGCAGCTTAAGGCACCTCCGGGACACCCAAGAGACCCAGTACTTC.

This sequence joins TRBV7-3 and TRBJ1-2; no clear D gene. V lost 3 bases and J lost 4, with 15 bases in between. The CDR3 covers 15 residues. From germline, CDR1 is SGHTA and CDR2 FQGTGA. The CDR3 DNA reads TGTGCCAGCAGCTTCTCTCCTAGTCCTATCTATGGCTACACCTTC. This encodes CASSFSPSPIYGYTF.

The rearrangement links TRBV6-2 or TRBV6-3 to TRBJ1-3, with D hard to call. V lost 6 bases, J lost 0 bases, and 9 bases lay in between. Germline V gene sequence: CDR1 MNHEY, CDR2 SVGEGT. There are 14 residues in the CDR3. CDR3 nucleotide sequence: TGTGCCAGCAGCCTCAGAAGCTCTGGAAACACCATATATTTT. This translates into CASSLRSSGNTIYF.

This chain connects TRBV3-1 (or the pseudogene TRBV3-2) to TRBJ2-1; TRBD2 aligns across 11 bases. Germline loops: CDR1 LGHDT, CDR2 YNNKEL (reference sequence). J was trimmed by 4 bases and V by 4 bases; bases with no gene match: 3. This CDR3 comprises 15 residues. For the CDR3, the DNA is TGTGCCAGCAGCCCGACTAGCGGGATGTACAATGAGCAGTTCTTC. Protein product: CASSPTSGMYNEQFF.

The chain couples TRBV7-9 to TRBJ1-6; D is perhaps TRBD1 (6 bases). V lost 5 bases, J lost 14 bases, and 13 bases lay in between. The CDR3 runs 12 residues. Germline CDR1 SEHNR, CDR2 FQNEAQ (reference sequence). CDR3 nucleotides: TGTGCCAGCAGCCAGCACACAGGGACCCTCCACTTT. Its protein product is CASSQHTGTLHF.

This chain joins TRBV4-1 and TRBJ1-3; TRBD1 is a possible D gene (6 bases). Germline V gene data show CDR1 as MGHRA and CDR2 as YSYEKL. Between the trimmed V and J ends, which lost 0 bases and 2 bases, there was a span of 14 bases. The CDR3 consists of 17 residues. The CDR3 loop is CASSQDRGNFPGNTIYF. CDR3 DNA sequence: TGCGCCAGCAGCCAAGATAGGGGGAATTTTCCTGGAAACACCATATATTTT.

This clone was recorded only once. The chain uses TRBV14 and TRBJ2-1; 7 bases agree with TRBD1. The CDR3 has 14 amino acids. Germline V CDR1 and CDR2: SGHDN, FVKESK. The V and J ends lost 3 bases and 3 bases, in that order; junction bases with no gene match: 2. CDR3 region: CASSHWDSYNEQFF. CDR3 DNA: TGTGCCAGCAGCCATTGGGACAGCTACAATGAGCAGTTCTTC.

CDR3 nucleotide sequence: TGCGCCAGCAGCCTCACAGGGATTGGAAACACCATATATTTT. Translating gives CASSLTGIGNTIYF. The rearrangement joins TRBV5-1 to TRBJ1-3, with D tentatively TRBD1 (6 bases). The CDR3 totals 14 residues. Trimming shortened V by 4 bases and J by 3 bases, and 11 bases separated the two germline ends. From germline, CDR1 is SGHRS and CDR2 YFSETQ.

The J gene is TRBJ1-2, the V gene TRBV19; D is uncertain. V was pared by 0 bases and J by 2 bases, with 10 bases between. CDR3 length: 15 amino acids. The germline V gene encodes CDR1 LNHDA and CDR2 SQIVND (reference sequence). CDR3 in DNA: TGTGCCAGTAGTATAGAGGGAGGGCAAAACTATGGCTACACCTTC. Amino acid sequence: CASSIEGGQNYGYTF.

This chain connects TRBV3-1 (or the pseudogene TRBV3-2) to TRBJ2-1; TRBD1 might be the D (6 bases). This CDR3 region has 13 residues. Per the germline V gene, CDR1 is LGHDT and CDR2 is YNNKEL (reference sequence). The ends were cut back, 3 bases at V and 7 bases at J, with 10 bases in the middle. The CDR3 DNA is TGTGCCAGCAGCCACGACAGGCGAAATGAGCAGTTCTTC. Its protein is CASSHDRRNEQFF.

About this clone: At one boundary the junction diverges from the germline segment, which might be a read error. The rearrangement joins TRBV6-5 to TRBJ1-3, with a weak D call TRBD1 (5 bases). The V gene's germline CDR1 is MNHEY and CDR2 SVGAGI. This CDR3 is built from 15 residues. The CDR3 region has the DNA TGTGCCGGCAGTACAGGACCCAGCTCTGGAAACACCATATATTTT. Its protein product is CAGSTGPSSGNTIYF.

The chain uses TRBV11-2 and TRBJ2-5, with 7 bases matching TRBD1. The CDR3 runs 12 residues. J gave up 5 bases and V 6 bases, and 3 bases lay outside the gene matches. Germline values: CDR1 SGHAT, CDR2 FQNNGV. The CDR3 sequence: CASRRGHETQYF. CDR3 bases: TGTGCCAGCAGAAGGGGGCACGAGACCCAGTACTTC.